The entry that follows covers one T cell receptor beta chain sequence. The data are from a study of blood T cell repertoires in COVID-19. Study context: There were acute and convalescent COVID-19 samples, and they came from the United States, Italy and Spain. Nucleic acid was either cDNA or gDNA, and it came from T cells, B-cell-depleted T cells, or PBMCs.

Measured with immunoSEQ multiplex PCR; TCRdb has only the in-frame clones, and not every one. The data show about 220,000 clones, 80% to 90% seen once. From germline, CDR1 is MNHEY and CDR2 SVGEGT. The CDR3 has 14 residues. With 6 bases removed from V and 3 bases from J, the gap between germline ends came to 15 bases. This clonotype was sampled from a man aged 30 to 39 who had recovered from COVID-19. The sample taken for sequencing was peripheral blood. The chain couples TRBV6-2 or TRBV6-3 to TRBJ2-7; tentatively, D is TRBD1 (6 bases). The CDR3 reads CASSIRTVSYEQYF. CDR3 DNA sequence: TGTGCCAGCAGCATTCGGACAGTAAGCTACGAGCAGTACTTC.